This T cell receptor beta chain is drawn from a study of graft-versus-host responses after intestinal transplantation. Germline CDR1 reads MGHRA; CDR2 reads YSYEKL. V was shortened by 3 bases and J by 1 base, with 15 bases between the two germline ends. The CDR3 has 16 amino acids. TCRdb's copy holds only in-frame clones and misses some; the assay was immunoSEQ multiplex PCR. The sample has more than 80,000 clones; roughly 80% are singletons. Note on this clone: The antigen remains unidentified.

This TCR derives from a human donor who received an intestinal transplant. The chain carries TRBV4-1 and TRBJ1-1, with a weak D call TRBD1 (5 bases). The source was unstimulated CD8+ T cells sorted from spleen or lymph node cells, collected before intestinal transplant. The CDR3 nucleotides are TGCGCCAGCAGCCATTTATTTAGGGGCGCGAACACTGAAGCTTTCTTT. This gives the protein CASSHLFRGANTEAFF.